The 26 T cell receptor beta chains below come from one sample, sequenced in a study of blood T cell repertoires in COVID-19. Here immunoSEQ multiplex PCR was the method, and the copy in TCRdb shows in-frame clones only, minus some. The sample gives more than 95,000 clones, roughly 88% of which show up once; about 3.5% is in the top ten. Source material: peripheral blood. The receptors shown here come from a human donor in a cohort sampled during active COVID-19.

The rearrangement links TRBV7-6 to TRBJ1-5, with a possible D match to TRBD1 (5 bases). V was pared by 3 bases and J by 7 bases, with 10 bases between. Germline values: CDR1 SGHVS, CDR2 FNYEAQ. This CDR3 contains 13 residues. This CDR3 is CASSFQGGQPQHF. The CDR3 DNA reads TGTGCCAGCAGCTTCCAGGGAGGACAGCCCCAGCATTTT.

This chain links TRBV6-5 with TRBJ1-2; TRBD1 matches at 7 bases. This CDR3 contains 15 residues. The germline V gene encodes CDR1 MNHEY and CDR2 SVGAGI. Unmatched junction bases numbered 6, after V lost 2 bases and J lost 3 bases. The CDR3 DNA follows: TGTGCCAGCAGTTACCACAGGGGAGTTGACTATGGCTACACCTTC. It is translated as CASSYHRGVDYGYTF.

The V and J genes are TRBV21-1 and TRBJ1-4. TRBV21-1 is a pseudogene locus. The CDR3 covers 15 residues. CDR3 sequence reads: CAERLNWPGGEKLFF. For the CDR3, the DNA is TGTGCCGAGCGCCTCAACTGGCCGGGAGGGGAAAAACTGTTTTTT.

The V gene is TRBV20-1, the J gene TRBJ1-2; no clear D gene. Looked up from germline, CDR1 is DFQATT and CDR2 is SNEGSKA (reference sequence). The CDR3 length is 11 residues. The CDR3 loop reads CSANSNYGYTF. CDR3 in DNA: TGCAGCGCAAACTCCAACTATGGCTACACCTTC.

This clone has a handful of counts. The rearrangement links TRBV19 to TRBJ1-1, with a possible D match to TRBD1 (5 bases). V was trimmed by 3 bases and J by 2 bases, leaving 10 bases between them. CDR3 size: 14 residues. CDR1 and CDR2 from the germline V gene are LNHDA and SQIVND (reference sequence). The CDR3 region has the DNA TGTGCCAGTAGTATCTCCGGGGGTAACACTGAAGCTTTCTTT. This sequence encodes CASSISGGNTEAFF.

The chain's CDR3 is CASSVKRGLQETQYF. The CDR3 nucleotides read TGTGCCAGCAGCGTCAAGCGGGGCCTCCAAGAGACCCAGTACTTC. The chain uses TRBV7-3 and TRBJ2-5; 7 nucleotides align to TRBD2. Germline V CDR1 and CDR2: SGHTA, FQGTGA. Trimming at V came to 5 bases and at J to 1 base, leaving 7 bases not matched to a gene. The CDR3 extends over 15 amino acids.

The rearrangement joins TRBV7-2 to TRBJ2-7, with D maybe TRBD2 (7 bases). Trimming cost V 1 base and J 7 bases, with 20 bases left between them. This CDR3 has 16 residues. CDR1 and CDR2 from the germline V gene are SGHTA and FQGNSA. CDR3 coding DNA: TGTGCCAGCAGCTTAGTTGGGGGCGGGAGCAGTATGGAGCAGTACTTC. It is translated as CASSLVGGGSSMEQYF. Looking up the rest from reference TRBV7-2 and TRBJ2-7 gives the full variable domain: GAGVSQSPSNKVTEKGKDVELRCDPISGHTALYWYRQSLGQGLEFLIYFQGNSAPDKSGLPSDRFSAERTGGSVSTLTIQRTQQEDSAVYLCASSLVGGGSSMEQYFGPGTRLTVT.

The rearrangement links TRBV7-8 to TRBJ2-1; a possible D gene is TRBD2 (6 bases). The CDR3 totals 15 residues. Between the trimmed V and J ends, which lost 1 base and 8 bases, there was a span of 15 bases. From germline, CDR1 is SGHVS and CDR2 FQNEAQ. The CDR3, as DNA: TGTGCCAGCAGCTTAGGGGCTGCGGGAACCGATGAGCAGTTCTTC. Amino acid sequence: CASSLGAAGTDEQFF.

The CDR3 here is CASSGRQGASEAFF. CDR3 coding DNA: TGCGCCAGCAGCGGACGACAGGGGGCGTCTGAAGCTTTCTTT. V gene TRBV5-1 combines with J gene TRBJ1-1; TRBD1 agrees at 10 bases. V shed 4 bases and J 6 bases; nucleotides not matched to a gene: 6. The germline V gene has CDR1 SGHRS and CDR2 YFSETQ. This CDR3 has 14 amino acids.

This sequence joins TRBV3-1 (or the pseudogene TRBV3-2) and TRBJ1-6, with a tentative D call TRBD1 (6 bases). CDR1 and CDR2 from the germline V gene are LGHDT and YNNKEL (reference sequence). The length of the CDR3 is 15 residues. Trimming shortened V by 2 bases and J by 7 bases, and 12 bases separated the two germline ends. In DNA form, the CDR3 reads TGTGCCAGCAGCCAACAGGGGCCAAGGAATTCACCCCTCCACTTT. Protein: CASSQQGPRNSPLHF.

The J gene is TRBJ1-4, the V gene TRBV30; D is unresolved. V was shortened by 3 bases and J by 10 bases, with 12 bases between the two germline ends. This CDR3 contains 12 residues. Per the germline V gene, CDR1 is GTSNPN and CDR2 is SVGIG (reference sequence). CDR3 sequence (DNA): TGTGCCTGGAGCCTCGTGGGAGCAAAACTGTTTTTT. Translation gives CAWSLVGAKLFF.

The CDR3 coding sequence is TGTGCCAGCAGCTTCGTGGACAGGGGGCGCGAAGGTACGCAGTATTTT. Residues: CASSFVDRGREGTQYF. V is TRBV5-6 and J is TRBJ2-3; 11 nucleotides agree with TRBD1. The CDR3 has 16 amino acids. CDR1 and CDR2 (germline): SGHDT, YYEEEE. V was clipped by 2 bases and J by 8 bases; unmatched bases: 10.

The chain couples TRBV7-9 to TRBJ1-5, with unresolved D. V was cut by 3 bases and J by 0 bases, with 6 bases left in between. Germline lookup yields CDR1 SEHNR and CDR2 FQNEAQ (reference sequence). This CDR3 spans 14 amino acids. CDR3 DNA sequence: TGTGCCAGCAGCTTGGAGTATAGCAATCAGCCCCAGCATTTT. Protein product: CASSLEYSNQPQHF.

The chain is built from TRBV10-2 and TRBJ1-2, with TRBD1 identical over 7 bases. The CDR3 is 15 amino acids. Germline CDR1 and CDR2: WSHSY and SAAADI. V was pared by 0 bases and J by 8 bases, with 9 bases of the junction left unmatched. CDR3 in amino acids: CASSESGGAYVGYTF. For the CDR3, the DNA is TGCGCCAGCAGTGAGTCAGGGGGCGCATATGTGGGCTACACCTTC.

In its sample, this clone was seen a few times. The CDR3 here is CASSAGTYEQYF. In DNA, the CDR3 is TGCGCCAGCAGCGCCGGGACCTACGAGCAGTACTTC. The rearrangement joins TRBV5-1 to TRBJ2-7, with D possibly TRBD2 on 5 matching bases. Trimming left V 4 bases short and J 2 bases short, with 7 bases between. This CDR3 comprises 12 residues. Germline V gives CDR1 SGHRS, CDR2 YFSETQ.

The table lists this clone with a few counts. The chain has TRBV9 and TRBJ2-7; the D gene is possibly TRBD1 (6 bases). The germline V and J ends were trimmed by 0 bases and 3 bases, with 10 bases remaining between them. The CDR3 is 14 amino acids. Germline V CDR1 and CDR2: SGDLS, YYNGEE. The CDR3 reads CASSVARGSYEQYF. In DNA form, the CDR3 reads TGTGCCAGCAGCGTAGCCAGGGGCAGCTACGAGCAGTACTTC.

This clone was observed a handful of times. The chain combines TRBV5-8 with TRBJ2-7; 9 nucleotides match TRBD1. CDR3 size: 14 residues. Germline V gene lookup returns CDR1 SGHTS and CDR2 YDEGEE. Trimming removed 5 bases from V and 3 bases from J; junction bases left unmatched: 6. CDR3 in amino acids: CASSLRTGVYEQYF. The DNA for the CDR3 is TGTGCCAGCAGTTTGAGGACAGGGGTCTACGAGCAGTACTTC.

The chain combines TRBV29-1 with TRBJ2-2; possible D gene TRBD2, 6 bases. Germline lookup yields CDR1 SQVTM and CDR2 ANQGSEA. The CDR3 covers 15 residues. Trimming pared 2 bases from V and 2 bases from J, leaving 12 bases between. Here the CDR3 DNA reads TGCAGCGTTGAATCGGAGGGAAGAAACACCGGGGAGCTGTTTTTT. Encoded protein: CSVESEGRNTGELFF.

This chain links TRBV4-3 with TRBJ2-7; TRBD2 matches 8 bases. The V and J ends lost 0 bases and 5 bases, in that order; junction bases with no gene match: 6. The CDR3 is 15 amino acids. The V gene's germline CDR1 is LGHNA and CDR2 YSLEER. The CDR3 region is CASSQDWSGSNEQYF. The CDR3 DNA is TGCGCCAGCAGCCAAGATTGGAGCGGGAGCAACGAGCAGTACTTC.

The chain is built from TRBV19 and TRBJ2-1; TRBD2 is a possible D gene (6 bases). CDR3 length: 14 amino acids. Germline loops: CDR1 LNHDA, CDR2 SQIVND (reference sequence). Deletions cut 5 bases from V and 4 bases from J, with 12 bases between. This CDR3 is CASSFRETYNEQFF. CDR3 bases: TGTGCCAGTAGTTTCCGGGAGACTTACAATGAGCAGTTCTTC.

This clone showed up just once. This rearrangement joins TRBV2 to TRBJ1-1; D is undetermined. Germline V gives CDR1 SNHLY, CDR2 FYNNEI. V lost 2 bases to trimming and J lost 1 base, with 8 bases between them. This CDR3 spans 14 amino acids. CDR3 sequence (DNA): TGTGCCAGCAGTGAATTGCGAACGAACACTGAAGCTTTCTTT. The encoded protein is CASSELRTNTEAFF.

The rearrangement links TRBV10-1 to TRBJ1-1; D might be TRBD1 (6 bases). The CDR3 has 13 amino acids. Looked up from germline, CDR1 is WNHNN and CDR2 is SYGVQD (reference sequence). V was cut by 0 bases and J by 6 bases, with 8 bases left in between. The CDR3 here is CASSESGASEAFF. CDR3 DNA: TGCGCCAGCAGTGAGTCGGGGGCTTCTGAAGCTTTCTTT.

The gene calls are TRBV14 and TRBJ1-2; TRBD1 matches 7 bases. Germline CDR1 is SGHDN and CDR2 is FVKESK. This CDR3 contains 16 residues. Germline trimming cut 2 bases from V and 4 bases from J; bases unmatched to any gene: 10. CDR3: CASSQSYTPGGYGYTF. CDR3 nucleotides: TGTGCCAGCAGCCAATCCTACACGCCAGGGGGCTATGGCTACACCTTC.

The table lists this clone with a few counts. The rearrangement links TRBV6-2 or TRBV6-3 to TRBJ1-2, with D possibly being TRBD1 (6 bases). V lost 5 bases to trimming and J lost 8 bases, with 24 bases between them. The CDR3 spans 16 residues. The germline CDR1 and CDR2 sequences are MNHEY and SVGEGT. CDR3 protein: CASSDGIGQRGTGYTF. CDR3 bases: TGTGCCAGCAGTGACGGGATAGGACAGCGGGGTACCGGCTACACCTTC.

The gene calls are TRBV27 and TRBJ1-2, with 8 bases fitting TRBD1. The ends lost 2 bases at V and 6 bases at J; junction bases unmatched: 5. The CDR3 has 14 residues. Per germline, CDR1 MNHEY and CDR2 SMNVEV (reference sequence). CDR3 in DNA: TGTGCCAGCAGTTTAGGCAGGGGGCAAGATGGCTACACCTTC. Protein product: CASSLGRGQDGYTF.

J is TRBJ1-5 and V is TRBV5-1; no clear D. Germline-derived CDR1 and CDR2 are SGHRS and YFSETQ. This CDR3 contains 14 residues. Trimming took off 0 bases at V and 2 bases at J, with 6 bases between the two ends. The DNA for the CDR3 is TGCGCCAGCAGCTTGGACAGCCGCAATCAGCCCCAGCATTTT. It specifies CASSLDSRNQPQHF.